A single T cell receptor (beta chain) is shown here with its context. Its antigen specificity is not known. Base-call qualities are not available, and no considerably larger clone is one nucleotide away. This sample stems from a study of shared clonotypes between healthy human individuals (TCRdb year 2020). A note on the overall study: A couple of women and three men aged 18 to 49 years were included in the cohort. The study deeply sequenced blood TCR repertoires of roughly five healthy adults to estimate repertoire size and the extent of clonotype sharing between individuals. For each donor, CD4 naive and CD4 memory were each given three plates, CD8 naive was given two plates, and CD8 memory was given one plate. Different laboratories and diverse techniques were used to prepare libraries and sequence TCR repertoires, to increase sequencing depth and limit assay-specific biases. Per donor, leukapheresis produced somewhere between about 0.94 and 8.9 billion PBMCs. On the study overall, not on this receptor specifically: Incomplete sequencing was indicated by rarefaction of sorted-subset datasets, despite the large sequencing depth. The genetic and exposure-history diversity represented was limited by the small number of donors. Pairwise subsampling led to the expectation that sequencing depth would affect the degree of clonotype sharing among donors. Sampling was limited to blood, and TCR repertoires in tissue likely differ from TCR repertoires in blood. When several donors were compared, the shared fraction of clonotypes was about 5% for naive CD4, more than 3% for naive CD8, 2% to 2.5% for memory CD4, and around 0.4% for memory CD8. Naive subsets generally had larger estimated clonotype richness than memory subsets did. Compared with non-shared clonotypes, clonotypes shared by all four sorted-subset donors had higher generation probabilities.

Donors were healthy HIV-negative adults with no recently reported acute infections or vaccinations. All donors were Caucasian adults living in Nashville, Tennessee, USA. CD4+ T cells were enriched through magnetic negative selection, after which naive cells were positively selected on CD45RA and the remaining negative fraction served as the memory subset. Blood was obtained by leukapheresis, after which PBMCs were separated by Ficoll-Histopaque density gradient centrifugation and cryopreserved in liquid nitrogen vapor phase. Purity and quantity of every magnetically sorted T cell population were checked by analytical flow cytometry. Genomic DNA was isolated from each sorted fraction and quantified by UV absorbance on a Nanodrop 2000c. The germline V and J ends show losses of 6 bases and 4 bases respectively, and no gene match explains 7 bases of the junction. The germline V gene provides CDR1 KGHSH and CDR2 LQKENI. The CDR3 numbers 14 residues from cysteine through phenylalanine. Just CDR3 DNA is preserved here, 42 bases in frame from base 1.

Using the deep immunoSEQ assay, multiplex PCR amplified TCR CDR3 regions from genomic DNA. Extracted genomic DNA from each cell subset was distributed evenly across all wells of several immunoSEQ 96-well plates, and each plate was treated as a replicate. For sorted subsets, each replicate PCR was loaded with 200 to 250 ng genomic DNA, equivalent to 25,000 to 35,000 T cell genomes. Purified libraries were quantified with a Qubit 3.0 fluorometer, sized on a Bioanalyzer 2100, and re-quantified with the KAPA Library Quantification kit. Each immunoSEQ 96-well plate was sequenced on its own single-read 150-cycle Illumina NextSeq 550 flow cell. The paper's processing steps were these. Because the immunoSEQ output included only junctional sequences and no quality scores, the filtering could not be the same as the filtering used for full-length reads. To assign V/J genes and CDR3, sequences were annotated against IMGT germline references using PyIR, a Python wrapper for IgBLAST v1.9. Any read was removed if the V/J assignment was weak (E-value above 1e-6), the CDR3 was missing, or the read contained stop codons, out-of-frame junctions, or ambiguous translated residues. V3J clonotypes were defined by identical inferred V gene, J gene, and CDR3 amino acid sequence. To compute the percentage overlap between repertoires, the number of shared unique clonotypes was divided by the size of the smaller repertoire. Repertoire richness was assessed with RTK rarefaction, the Chao1 estimator, and Recon v2.1 estimates of unobserved clonotypes. Generation probabilities were computed with OLGA for all TCRbeta clonotypes obtained by the gDNA method from several donors. In TCRdb, the immuneACCESS table is reduced to in-frame sequences with V and J assigned. These tables do not hold every clone; where another copy was compared, an unresolved V gene accounts for under half, and the others remain unexplained. That table gives V, J and clone size, and the DNA gave D and trimming. The sample records 1.6 million or so clones, around 98.5% of which are singletons. The ten top clones hold about 0.35% of the sample.

Material: naive CD4+ T cells sorted from blood. Taken with the paper, the label for cell subset or site translates to: CD45RA+ positively selected. The rearrangement combines TRBV18 with TRBJ2-7, and 9 bases in between align with TRBD1. The TCR originated in a man younger than 40 in good health. The CDR3 protein: CASSYRQGGYEQYF. The DNA reads as follows: TGTGCCAGCTCCTATCGACAGGGGGGATACGAGCAGTACTTC.